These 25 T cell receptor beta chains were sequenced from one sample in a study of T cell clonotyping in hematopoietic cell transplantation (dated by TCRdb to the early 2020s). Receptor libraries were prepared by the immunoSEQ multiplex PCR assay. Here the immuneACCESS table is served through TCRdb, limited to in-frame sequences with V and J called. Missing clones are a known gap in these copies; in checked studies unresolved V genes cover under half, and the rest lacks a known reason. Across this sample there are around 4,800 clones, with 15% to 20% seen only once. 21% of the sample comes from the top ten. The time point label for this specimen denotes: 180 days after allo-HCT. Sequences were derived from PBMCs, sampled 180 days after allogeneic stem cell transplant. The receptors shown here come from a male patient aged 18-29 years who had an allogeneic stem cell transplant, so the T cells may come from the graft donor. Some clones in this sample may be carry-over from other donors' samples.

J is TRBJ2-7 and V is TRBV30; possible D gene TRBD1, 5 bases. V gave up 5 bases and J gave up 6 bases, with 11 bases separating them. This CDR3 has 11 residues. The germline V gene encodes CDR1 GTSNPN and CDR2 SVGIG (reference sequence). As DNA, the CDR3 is TGTGCCTGGGCCGAAAGGGGCGAGCAGTACTTC. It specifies CAWAERGEQYF.

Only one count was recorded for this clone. The DNA for the CDR3 is TGTGCCTGGAGTACAGCGGCCAACTATGGCTACACCTTC. It encodes CAWSTAANYGYTF. V usage is TRBV30 and J usage is TRBJ1-2; unclear D gene. The CDR3 length is 13 residues. CDR1 is GTSNPN and CDR2 is SVGIG in the germline V gene (reference sequence). Between the trimmed V and J ends, which lost 2 bases and 2 bases, there was a span of 9 bases.

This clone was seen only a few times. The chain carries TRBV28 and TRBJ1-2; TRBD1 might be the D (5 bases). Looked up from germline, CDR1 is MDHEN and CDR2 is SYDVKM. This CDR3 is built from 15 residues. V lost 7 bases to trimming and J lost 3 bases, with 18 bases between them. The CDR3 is CASTSLGAGDYGYTF. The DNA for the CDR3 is TGTGCCAGCACGTCCCTTGGGGCAGGCGACTATGGCTACACCTTC.

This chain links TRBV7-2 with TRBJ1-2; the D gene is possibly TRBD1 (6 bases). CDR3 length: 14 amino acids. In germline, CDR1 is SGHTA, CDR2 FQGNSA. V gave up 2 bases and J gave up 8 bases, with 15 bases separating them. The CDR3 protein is CASSLMGAQWGYTF. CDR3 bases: TGTGCCAGCAGCTTAATGGGGGCCCAATGGGGCTACACCTTC.

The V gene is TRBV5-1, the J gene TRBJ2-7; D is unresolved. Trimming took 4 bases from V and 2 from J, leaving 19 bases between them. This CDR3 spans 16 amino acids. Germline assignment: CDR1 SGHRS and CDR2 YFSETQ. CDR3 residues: CASSGFPGLSPYEQYF. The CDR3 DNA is TGCGCCAGCAGCGGTTTCCCGGGCCTATCCCCCTACGAGCAGTACTTC.

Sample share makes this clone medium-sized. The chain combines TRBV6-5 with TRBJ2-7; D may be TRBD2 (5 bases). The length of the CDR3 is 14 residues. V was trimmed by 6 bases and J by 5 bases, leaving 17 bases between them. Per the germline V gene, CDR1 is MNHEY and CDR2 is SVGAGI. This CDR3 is CASSLRPSFNEQYF. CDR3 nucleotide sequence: TGTGCCAGCAGCTTAAGACCTAGCTTTAACGAGCAGTACTTC.

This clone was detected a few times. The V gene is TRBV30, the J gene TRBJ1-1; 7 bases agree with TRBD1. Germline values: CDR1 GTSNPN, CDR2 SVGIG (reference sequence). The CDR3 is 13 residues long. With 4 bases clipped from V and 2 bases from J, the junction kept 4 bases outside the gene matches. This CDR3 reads CAWKDRANTEAFF. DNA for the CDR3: TGTGCCTGGAAAGACAGGGCTAACACTGAAGCTTTCTTT.

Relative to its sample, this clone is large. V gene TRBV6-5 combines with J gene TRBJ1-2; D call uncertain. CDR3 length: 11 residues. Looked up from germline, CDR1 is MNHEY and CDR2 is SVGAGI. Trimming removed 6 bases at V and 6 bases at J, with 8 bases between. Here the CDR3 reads CASSSFDGYTF. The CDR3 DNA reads TGTGCCAGCAGCTCCTTCGATGGCTACACCTTC.

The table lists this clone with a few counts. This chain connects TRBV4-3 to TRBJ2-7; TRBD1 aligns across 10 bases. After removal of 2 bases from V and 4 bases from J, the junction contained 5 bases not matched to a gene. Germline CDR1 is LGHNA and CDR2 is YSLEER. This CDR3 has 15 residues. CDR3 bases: TGCGCCAGCAGCCAATACGGACAGGGGGGGTACGAGCAGTACTTC. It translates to CASSQYGQGGYEQYF.

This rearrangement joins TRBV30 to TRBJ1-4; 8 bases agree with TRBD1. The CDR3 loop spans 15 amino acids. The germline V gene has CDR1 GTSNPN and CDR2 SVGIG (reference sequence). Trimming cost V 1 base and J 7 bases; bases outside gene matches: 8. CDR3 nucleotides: TGTGCCTGGAGTGCGCCAGGGGGCTGGGGTGAAAAACTGTTTTTT. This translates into CAWSAPGGWGEKLFF.

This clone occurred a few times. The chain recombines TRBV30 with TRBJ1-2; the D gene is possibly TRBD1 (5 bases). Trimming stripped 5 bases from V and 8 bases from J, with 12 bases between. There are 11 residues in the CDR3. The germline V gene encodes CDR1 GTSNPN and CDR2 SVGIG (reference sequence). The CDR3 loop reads CAWEGLGGYTF. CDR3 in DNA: TGTGCCTGGGAGGGACTGGGCGGCTACACCTTC.

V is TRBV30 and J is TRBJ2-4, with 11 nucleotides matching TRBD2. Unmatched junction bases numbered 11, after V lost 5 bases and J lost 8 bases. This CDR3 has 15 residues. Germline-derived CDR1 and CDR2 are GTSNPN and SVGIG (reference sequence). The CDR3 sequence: CAWQPSGRRVDIQYF. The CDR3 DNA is TGTGCCTGGCAACCTAGCGGGAGGAGGGTGGACATTCAGTACTTC.

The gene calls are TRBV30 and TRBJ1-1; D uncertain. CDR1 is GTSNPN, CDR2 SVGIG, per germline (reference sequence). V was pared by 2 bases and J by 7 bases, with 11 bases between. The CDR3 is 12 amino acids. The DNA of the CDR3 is TGTGCCTGGAGTAGGCAGGCGGGTGAAGCTTTCTTT. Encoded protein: CAWSRQAGEAFF.

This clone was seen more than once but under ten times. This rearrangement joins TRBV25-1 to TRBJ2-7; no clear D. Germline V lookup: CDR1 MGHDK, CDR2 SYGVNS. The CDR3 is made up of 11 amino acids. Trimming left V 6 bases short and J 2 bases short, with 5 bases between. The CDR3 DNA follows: TGTGCCAGCAGGAAGGCCTACGAGCAGTACTTC. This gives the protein CASRKAYEQYF.

The CDR3 bases are TGTGCCAGTAGTATATTACAGGGCGACGAGCAGTACTTC. Translated, it gives CASSILQGDEQYF. The rearrangement links TRBV19 to TRBJ2-7; maybe TRBD1 (6 bases). This CDR3 region has 13 residues. From germline, CDR1 is LNHDA and CDR2 SQIVND (reference sequence). V was trimmed by 2 bases and J by 5 bases, leaving 10 bases between them.

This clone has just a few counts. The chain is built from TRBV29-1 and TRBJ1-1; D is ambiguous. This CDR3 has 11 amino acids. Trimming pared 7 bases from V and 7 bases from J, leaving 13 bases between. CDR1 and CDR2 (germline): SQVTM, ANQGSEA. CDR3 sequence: CSAFGVLEAFF. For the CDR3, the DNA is TGCAGCGCCTTCGGGGTGCTTGAAGCTTTCTTT.

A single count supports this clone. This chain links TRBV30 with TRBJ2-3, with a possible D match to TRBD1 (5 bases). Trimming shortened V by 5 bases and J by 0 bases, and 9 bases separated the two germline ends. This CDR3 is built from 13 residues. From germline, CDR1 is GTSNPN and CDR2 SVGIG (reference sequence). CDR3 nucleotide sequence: TGTGCCTGGGAGACAGCTAGCACAGATACGCAGTATTTT. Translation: CAWETASTDTQYF.

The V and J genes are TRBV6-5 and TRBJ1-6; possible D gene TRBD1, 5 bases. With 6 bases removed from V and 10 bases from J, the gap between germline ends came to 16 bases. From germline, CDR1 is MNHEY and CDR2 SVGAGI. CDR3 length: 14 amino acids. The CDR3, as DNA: TGTGCCAGCAGATCAATCGGGGGTCCGTCACCCCTCCACTTT. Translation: CASRSIGGPSPLHF.

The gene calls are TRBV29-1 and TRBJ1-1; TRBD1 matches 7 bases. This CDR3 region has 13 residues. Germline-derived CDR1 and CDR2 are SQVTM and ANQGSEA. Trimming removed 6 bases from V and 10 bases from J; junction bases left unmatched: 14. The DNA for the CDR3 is TGCAGCGTAGCCACAGGGGAATGGAGTCGAGCTTTCTTT. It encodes CSVATGEWSRAFF.

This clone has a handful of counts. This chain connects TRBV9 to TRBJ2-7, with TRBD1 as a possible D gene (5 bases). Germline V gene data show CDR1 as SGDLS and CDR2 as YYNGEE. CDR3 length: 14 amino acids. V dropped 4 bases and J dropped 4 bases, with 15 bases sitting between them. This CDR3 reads CASSSEFRAYEQYF. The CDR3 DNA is TGTGCCAGCAGCTCGGAATTCAGGGCTTACGAGCAGTACTTC.

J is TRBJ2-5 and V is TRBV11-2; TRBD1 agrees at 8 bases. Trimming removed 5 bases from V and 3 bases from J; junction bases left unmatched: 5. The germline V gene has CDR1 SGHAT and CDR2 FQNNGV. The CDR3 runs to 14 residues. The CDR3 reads CASSTGQVEETQYF. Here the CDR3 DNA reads TGTGCCAGCAGCACGGGACAGGTCGAAGAGACCCAGTACTTC. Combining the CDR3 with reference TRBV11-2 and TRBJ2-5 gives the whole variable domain EAGVAQSPRYKIIEKRQSVAFWCNPISGHATLYWYQQILGQGPKLLIQFQNNGVVDDSQLPKDRFSAERLKGVDSTLKIQPAKLEDSAVYLCASSTGQVEETQYFGPGTRLLVL.

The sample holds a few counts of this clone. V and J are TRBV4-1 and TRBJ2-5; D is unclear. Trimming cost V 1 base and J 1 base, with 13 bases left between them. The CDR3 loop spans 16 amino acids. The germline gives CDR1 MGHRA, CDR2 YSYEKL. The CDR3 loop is CASSQGPRRFQETQYF. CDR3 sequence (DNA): TGCGCCAGCAGCCAAGGCCCTAGGCGATTCCAAGAGACCCAGTACTTC.

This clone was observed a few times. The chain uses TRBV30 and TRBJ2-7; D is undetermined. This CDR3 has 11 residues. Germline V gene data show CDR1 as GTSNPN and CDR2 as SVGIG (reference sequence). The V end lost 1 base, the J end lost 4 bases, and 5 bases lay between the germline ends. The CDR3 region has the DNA TGTGCCTGGAGTGCAGTGTACGAGCAGTACTTC. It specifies CAWSAVYEQYF.

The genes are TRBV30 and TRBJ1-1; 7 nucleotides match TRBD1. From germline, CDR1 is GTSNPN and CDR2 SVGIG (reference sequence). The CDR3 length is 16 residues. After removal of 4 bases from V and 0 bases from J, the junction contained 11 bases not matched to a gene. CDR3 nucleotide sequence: TGTGCCTGGAAGACAGGGCAACCTGGTATGAACACTGAAGCTTTCTTT. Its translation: CAWKTGQPGMNTEAFF. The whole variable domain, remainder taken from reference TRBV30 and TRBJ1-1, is SQTIHQWPATLVQPVGSPLSLECTVEGTSNPNLYWYRQAAGRGLQLLFYSVGIGQISSEVPQNLSASRPQDRQFILSSKKLLLSDSGFYLCAWKTGQPGMNTEAFFGQGTRLTVV.

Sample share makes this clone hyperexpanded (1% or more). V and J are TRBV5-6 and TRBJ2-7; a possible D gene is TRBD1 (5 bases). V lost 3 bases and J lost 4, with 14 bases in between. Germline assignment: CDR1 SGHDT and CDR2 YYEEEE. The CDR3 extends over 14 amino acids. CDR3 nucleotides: TGTGCCAGCAGCTCGGAATTCAGGGCTTACGAGCAGTACTTC. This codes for CASSSEFRAYEQYF. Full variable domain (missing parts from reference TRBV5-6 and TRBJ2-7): DAGVTQSPTHLIKTRGQQVTLRCSPKSGHDTVSWYQQALGQGPQFIFQYYEEEERQRGNFPDRFSGHQFPNYSSELNVNALLLGDSALYLCASSSEFRAYEQYFGPGTRLTVT.